This TCR beta chain was identified in a study of CD8 T cells in Susac syndrome. Control patients had untreated stable or active relapsing-remitting multiple sclerosis by revised McDonald criteria. The length of the CDR3 is 16 residues. In germline, CDR1 is SGDLS, CDR2 YYNGEE. The ends were cut back, 2 bases at V and 0 bases at J, with 11 bases in the middle. After extraction with the RNeasy kit, about 0.45 to 1 ug of the RNA was reverse transcribed using random hexamers. One entry per CDR3 protein results from TCRdb running MiXCR on the immunoSEQ multiplex PCR reads. The data hold about 300,000 distinct CDR3 sequences, with about nine tenths observed a single time.

The TCR sequence derives from a human donor with multiple sclerosis. The sample comprised CD8+ T cells from PBMCs. The chain recombines TRBV9 with TRBJ1-4; D not resolved. CDR3 in amino acids: CASSVLPDATNEKLFF. The CDR3 DNA sequence: TGTGCCAGCAGCGTCCTCCCAGACGCAACTAATGAAAAACTGTTTTTT.